Listed below are T cell receptor beta chains from one sample, sequenced in a study of blood T cell repertoires in COVID-19. Profiled with immunoSEQ multiplex PCR; TCRdb holds only in-frame clones, not every one. Of 220,000 or so clones listed, roughly 84% are singletons. Sequencing was performed on PBMCs or T cells enriched from blood (not recorded which). These receptors were obtained from a woman in her thirties or forties who had recovered from COVID-19. The CDR3 runs from the conserved cysteine through the conserved F or W. Each record gives: J gene, V gene, D gene, clone size, CDR3 DNA, CDR3 protein. D genes are given only for firm matches. Clone size is stated in some rows and not others, as once, few, many or a class when expanded.

TRBJ2-3 | TRBV5-1 | TRBD2 | . | TGCGCCAGCAGCTTGGATCCGGGAGGTTGGACAGATACGCAGTATTTT | CASSLDPGGWTDTQYF
TRBJ2-4 | TRBV7-2 | TRBD2 | . | TGTGCCAGCAGCTCGCGGCGGGAGGCCAAAAACATTCAGTACTTC | CASSSRREAKNIQYF
TRBJ2-3 | TRBV6-1 | TRBD2 | . | TGTGCCAGCAGTGAACTAGGGACTAGCGCCACAGATACGCAGTATTTT | CASSELGTSATDTQYF
TRBJ2-1 | TRBV7-9 | TRBD2 | . | TGTGCCAGCAGCTTCAGACTAGCGGGAGAGTTCTTC | CASSFRLAGEFF
TRBJ1-4 | TRBV19 | . | once | TGTGCCAGTAGTCAGGGGAGAGGGGCAACTAATGAAAAACTGTTTTTT | CASSQGRGATNEKLFF
TRBJ1-2 | TRBV7-2 | TRBD1 | . | TGTGCCAGCAGCTACGACAGGGTTGCGAGCTACACCTTC | CASSYDRVASYTF
TRBJ2-2 | TRBV19 | TRBD2 | . | TGTGCCAGTAGTTCGTTCGGGGGAGGGGACACCGGGGAGCTGTTTTTT | CASSSFGGGDTGELFF
TRBJ2-1 | TRBV18 | . | . | TGTGCCAGCTCACCCTCAGTCTCCTACAATGAGCAGTTCTTC | CASSPSVSYNEQFF
TRBJ1-2 | TRBV2 | TRBD1 | . | TGTGCCAGCAGGAACACAGGGGCCGCAGTGATTTATGGCTACACCTTC | CASRNTGAAVIYGYTF
TRBJ1-1 | TRBV19 | TRBD1 | . | TGTGCCAGTAGTATAAAACAGGGGATGAACACTGAAGCTTTCTTT | CASSIKQGMNTEAFF
TRBJ1-5 | TRBV6-5 | . | once | TGTGCCAGCAGTCTCAGGGGTTATAGCAATCAGCCCCAGCATTTT | CASSLRGYSNQPQHF
TRBJ1-4 | TRBV21-1 | . | . | TGTGCCAGCAGCAAAGGTCACAACGACACCGCAACTAATGAAAAACTGTTTTTT | CASSKGHNDTATNEKLFF
TRBJ2-5 | TRBV5-4 | TRBD2 | . | TGTGCCAGCAGCGAGGGACTAGGAAAACAAGAGACCCAGTACTTC | CASSEGLGKQETQYF
TRBJ1-4 | TRBV7-2 | . | few | TGTGCCAGCCGACGGAGCCTAAATGAAAAACTGTTTTTT | CASRRSLNEKLFF
TRBJ2-1 | TRBV11-3 | TRBD2 | . | TGTGCCAGCAGCACTACGCCGGGACTAGCGGACAATGAGCAGTTCTTC | CASSTTPGLADNEQFF
TRBJ1-5 | TRBV7-9 | TRBD1 | . | TGTGCCAGTGGACAGGAAAATCAGCCCCAGCATTTT | CASGQENQPQHF
TRBJ2-7 | TRBV19 | . | . | TGTGCCAGTTCCGCTGGGAGATCCTACGAGCAGTACTTC | CASSAGRSYEQYF
TRBJ2-7 | TRBV3-1/TRBV3-2 | . | . | TGTGCCAGCAGCCAAGTGGAGGGGCGGGAGCAGTACTTC | CASSQVEGREQYF
TRBJ2-5 | TRBV7-2 | . | . | TGTGCCAGCAGCTTATCTAGCTCTGGAGAGACCCAGTACTTC | CASSLSSSGETQYF
TRBJ2-7 | TRBV19 | TRBD2 | . | TGTGCCAGTAGAGGGGGGACTAGCGGGAGAGGTGAGCAGTACTTC | CASRGGTSGRGEQYF
TRBJ2-7 | TRBV27 | TRBD2 | . | TGTGCCAGCAGTCCGCGGACTAGCGGGAGGAGCAGCTACGAGCAGTACTTC | CASSPRTSGRSSYEQYF
TRBJ2-2 | TRBV6-1 | . | . | TGTGCCAGCGGGACTCCCTCCCCCGGGGAGCTGTTTTTT | CASGTPSPGELFF
TRBJ1-5 | TRBV4-1 | TRBD1 | . | TGCGCCAGCAGCCAAGAAATAGGCAGGGGGCTCAAGCCCCAGCATTTT | CASSQEIGRGLKPQHF
TRBJ1-2 | TRBV28 | TRBD1 | once | TGTGCCGGGGGACAGGACTATGGCTACACCTTC | CAGGQDYGYTF
TRBJ2-3 | TRBV7-6 | TRBD2 | . | TGTGCCAGCAGCTTCGGGGCGGGAGCAGATACGCAGTATTTT | CASSFGAGADTQYF
TRBJ1-2 | TRBV4-1 | TRBD1 | . | TGCGCCAGCAGCCAGCCTCTTCGGGACAGGGGCAATGGCTACACCTTC | CASSQPLRDRGNGYTF
TRBJ2-7 | TRBV2 | TRBD1 | few | TGTGCCAGCAGGGGGACAGATTCCTACGAGCAGTACTTC | CASRGTDSYEQYF
TRBJ1-1 | TRBV19 | TRBD1 | few | TGTGCCAGTAGGATCACCGGGACAGGGGGTACCCCTGAAGCTTTCTTT | CASRITGTGGTPEAFF
TRBJ2-3 | TRBV5-1 | . | . | TGCGCCAGCAGCTTCTTGGACAGTCAATACACAGATACGCAGTATTTT | CASSFLDSQYTDTQYF
TRBJ2-1 | TRBV7-2 | TRBD2 | once | TGTGCCAGCAGCATTAGCGGGAGTAATGAGCAGTTCTTC | CASSISGSNEQFF
TRBJ2-2 | TRBV19 | TRBD2 | . | TGTGCCAGTATCCCAGCTAGCGGAGGAGGATTCGGAGACACCGGGGAGCTGTTTTTT | CASIPASGGGFGDTGELFF
TRBJ1-1 | TRBV7-9 | . | . | TGTGCCAGCAGCTTCGAGGGAACCATGAACACTGAAGCTTTCTTT | CASSFEGTMNTEAFF
TRBJ1-5 | TRBV15 | TRBD1 | . | TGTGCCACCAGCAGAGCCTGGACAGGGGAAGGGGAGTATTTTCATCAGCCCCAGCATTTT | CATSRAWTGEGEYFHQPQHF
TRBJ2-3 | TRBV7-9 | . | . | TGTGCCAGCCTCCCCAAGGGGGGGGGCACAGATACGCAGTATTTT | CASLPKGGGTDTQYF
TRBJ1-1 | TRBV11-3 | TRBD1 | . | TGTGCCAGCAGCTTAGCCATACAGGGGTCTGACACTGAAGCTTTCTTT | CASSLAIQGSDTEAFF
TRBJ2-3 | TRBV2 | TRBD2 | few | TGTGCCAGCCGGAAAGCGGGAAGCACAGATACGCAGTATTTT | CASRKAGSTDTQYF
TRBJ2-3 | TRBV24-1 | . | . | TGTGCCACCAGTGATCCCATTGGAGGGAGAGCAGATACGCAGTATTTT | CATSDPIGGRADTQYF
TRBJ1-5 | TRBV19 | TRBD1 | . | TGTGCCAGTAGCACGGGACAGAGTATTAGCAATCAGCCCCAGCATTTT | CASSTGQSISNQPQHF
TRBJ1-1 | TRBV12-5 | TRBD1 | few | TGTGCTAGTGGTTCCGGACAGGGCTTGAACACTGAAGCTTTCTTT | CASGSGQGLNTEAFF
TRBJ2-5 | TRBV5-1 | TRBD2 | . | TGCGCCAGCAGCTTGGCCGTTAGCGGGAGTGCCGAGACCCAGTACTTC | CASSLAVSGSAETQYF
TRBJ2-1 | TRBV2 | TRBD1 | . | TGTGCCAGCAGTGACGACAGGGCCTCCTACAATGAGCAGTTCTTC | CASSDDRASYNEQFF
TRBJ1-1 | TRBV29-1 | . | . | TGCAGCGTTTCCCAGCGTAACAGCGGTCTAGGCACTGAAGCTTTCTTT | CSVSQRNSGLGTEAFF
TRBJ2-6 | TRBV28 | TRBD1 | . | TGTGCCAGCAGGCCGGGACAGGGTTCTGGGGCCAACGTCCTGACTTTC | CASRPGQGSGANVLTF
TRBJ1-2 | TRBV28 | . | . | TGTGCCAGCAGTTTGTCCCTCGGCAGGCTAAACTATGGCTACACCTTC | CASSLSLGRLNYGYTF
TRBJ2-3 | TRBV7-6 | . | . | TGTGCCAGCAGCTTATATTCGGGGGGCGCAGGGACAGATACGCAGTATTTT | CASSLYSGGAGTDTQYF
TRBJ2-7 | TRBV29-1 | TRBD2 | . | TGCAGCGCCAGGGGCGGGAGGGACTACGAGCAGTACTTC | CSARGGRDYEQYF
TRBJ1-4 | TRBV5-1 | . | . | TGCGCCAGCAGCTTCGGGTCTGATAATGAAAAACTGTTTTTT | CASSFGSDNEKLFF
TRBJ1-6 | TRBV30 | . | few | TGTGCCTCCGACTTTGGGGGGGCAGGTTCACCCCTCCACTTT | CASDFGGAGSPLHF
TRBJ2-1 | TRBV29-1 | TRBD1 | . | TGCAGCGTTTTCGACAGGGGGCGCCCCAGAGACAATGAGCAGTTCTTC | CSVFDRGRPRDNEQFF
TRBJ2-1 | TRBV27 | . | once | TGTGCCAGCAGTCACGAGGGCGGAGGGGGGGTTCGAATTTACAATGAGCAGTTCTTC | CASSHEGGGGVRIYNEQFF
TRBJ1-2 | TRBV6-5 | . | . | TGTGCCAGCAGTTACTCGAGAGGTAGTAACTATGGCTACACCTTC | CASSYSRGSNYGYTF